The 21 T cell receptor beta chains in this list originate from one sample, sequenced in a study of blood T cells in healthy people across ages. The authors ran a second PCR of about 7 to 11 cycles using a sample-barcoded 5' primer and a J-beta primer mix. TCRdb passed the 5' RACE reads through MiXCR, listing each CDR3 protein once. The sample holds approximately 810,000 distinct CDR3 sequences, around 28% seen once. The sample consisted of blood. The receptors originated from a woman aged 80 or over in good health.

This clonotype was seen ten or more times. The rearrangement joins TRBV7-6 to TRBJ2-1; 8 positions agree with TRBD2. The CDR3 is made up of 14 amino acids. In germline, CDR1 is SGHVS, CDR2 FNYEAQ. Unmatched junction bases numbered 9, after V lost 5 bases and J lost 9 bases. This CDR3 reads CASSLSRGAGEQFF. The CDR3 nucleotides are TGTGCCAGCAGCCTCTCGCGGGGGGCCGGTGAGCAGTTCTTC.

This clonotype has ten or more counts. The chain is built from TRBV7-2 and TRBJ2-7, with a weak D call TRBD1 (6 bases). CDR3 length: 13 amino acids. Deletions cut 1 base from V and 4 bases from J, with 8 bases between. The germline CDR1 and CDR2 sequences are SGHTA and FQGNSA. The CDR3 DNA follows: TGTGCCAGCAGCTTAGGGGACACGTACGAGCAGTACTTC. Its protein is CASSLGDTYEQYF. Drawing the rest from reference TRBV7-2 and TRBJ2-7, the complete variable domain is GAGVSQSPSNKVTEKGKDVELRCDPISGHTALYWYRQSLGQGLEFLIYFQGNSAPDKSGLPSDRFSAERTGGSVSTLTIQRTQQEDSAVYLCASSLGDTYEQYFGPGTRLTVT.

This clonotype was observed once. A clone one base away is much larger, so this may be a read error. V and J are TRBV7-2 and TRBJ1-1; D unclear. The CDR3 length is 13 residues. The V end lost 5 bases, the J end lost 6 bases, and 13 bases lay between the germline ends. The germline gives CDR1 SGHTA, CDR2 FQGNSA. The CDR3 bases are TGTGCCAGCAGCAAAGACTCGGATGCTGAAGCTTTCTTT. This sequence encodes CASSKDSDAEAFF.

In this sample, this clonotype turned up many times. The chain carries TRBV4-3 and TRBJ2-5; 9 positions agree with TRBD1. The germline CDR1 and CDR2 sequences are LGHNA and YSLEER. V gave up 0 bases and J gave up 6 bases; unmatched junction bases: 8. There are 16 residues in the CDR3. The DNA for the CDR3 is TGCGCCAGCAGCCAAGACTCGACAGGGGGAGGCAAGACCCAGTACTTC. Amino acids: CASSQDSTGGGKTQYF.

This clonotype has a handful of counts. The chain employs TRBV6-1 and TRBJ2-3; 9 bases line up with TRBD2. Germline trimming cut 2 bases from V and 2 bases from J; bases unmatched to any gene: 11. The CDR3 sequence is 18 residues long. Germline V CDR1 and CDR2: MNHNS, SASEGT. The CDR3 loop reads CASSENGGGADPTDTQYF. In DNA form, the CDR3 reads TGTGCCAGCAGTGAAAACGGCGGGGGGGCCGATCCCACAGATACGCAGTATTTT.

On this clonotype itself: With a much larger clone just one base away, this may be a read error. The rearrangement links TRBV20-1 to TRBJ2-1; D might be TRBD1 (6 bases). TRBJ2-7 explains the end of the DNA better; the J call may be wrong. This CDR3 comprises 14 residues. Germline V CDR1 and CDR2: DFQATT, SNEGSKA (reference sequence). The CDR3 is CSARDRQVWNEQYF. The CDR3 DNA sequence: TGCAGTGCTAGAGATCGACAGGTGTGGAATGAGCAGTACTTC.

The V gene is TRBV6-6, the J gene TRBJ2-5, with 14 nucleotides matching TRBD2. V lost 8 bases, J lost 5 bases, and 4 bases stayed unmatched. Germline loops: CDR1 MNHNY, CDR2 SVGAGI (reference sequence). CDR3 length equals 14 residues. The CDR3 loop reads CASGTSGGRETQYF. The CDR3, as DNA: TGTGCCAGCGGGACTAGCGGGGGCCGGGAGACCCAGTACTTC.

The V and J genes are TRBV12-3 or TRBV12-4 and TRBJ2-7; D remains unclear. Trimming pared 4 bases from V and 5 bases from J, leaving 15 bases between. The CDR3 contains 14 residues. The CDR3 DNA sequence: TGTGCCAGCAGTTATGGGTCTCCTCCCGACGAGCAGTACTTC. This codes for CASSYGSPPDEQYF.

This clonotype was seen ten or more times. The chain joins TRBV10-3 to TRBJ1-1; no firm D call. Germline CDR1 and CDR2: ENHRY and SYGVKD. With 4 bases removed from V and 5 bases from J, the gap between germline ends came to 11 bases. The CDR3 loop spans 13 amino acids. In nucleotides, the CDR3 is TGTGCCATCAGTGGGGTCCGAGGAACTGAAGCTTTCTTT. Amino acid sequence: CAISGVRGTEAFF.

This clonotype was observed a handful of times. A much more abundant neighbour one base away suggests this may be a read error. The chain combines TRBV20-1 with TRBJ1-2; D unclear. V was clipped by 3 bases and J by 0 bases, with 5 bases between them. CDR1 and CDR2 from the germline V gene are DFQATT and SNEGSKA (reference sequence). The CDR3 runs to 12 residues. The CDR3 nucleotides are TGCAGTGCTAGTTTGGCTAACTATGGCTACACCTTC. Protein sequence: CSASLANYGYTF.

V is TRBV12-3 or TRBV12-4 and J is TRBJ2-3; TRBD2 matches at 10 bases. V trimming: 7 bases; J trimming: 11 bases; junction bases outside the gene matches: 15. CDR3 size: 15 residues. The chain's CDR3 is CASTLAGVSTDVQYF. CDR3 DNA sequence: TGTGCCAGCACGCTAGCGGGGGTGAGCACAGATGTGCAGTATTTT.

Worth noting for this clonotype: Because the CDR3's place on the DNA is in doubt, the DNA is left out and the CDR3 is given as listed by TCRdb. This chain links TRBV7-5 with TRBJ1-5; the table assigns TRBD1, which was not confirmed against the DNA. TRBV7-5 is listed as a pseudogene. The CDR3 length is 18 residues, termini included. The CDR3 is CISVSEAILPTGGQPQHF.

This chain joins TRBV18 and TRBJ1-1, with unresolved D. The CDR3 consists of 15 residues. The germline V gene has CDR1 KGHSH and CDR2 LQKENI. Trimming removed 2 bases at V and 3 bases at J, with 13 bases between. The DNA for the CDR3 is TGTGCCAGCTCACCAAGGGCGGGTCCGGACACTGAAGCTTTCTTT. Residues: CASSPRAGPDTEAFF.

This clonotype was counted a few times. The chain couples TRBV2 to TRBJ2-7; 10 nucleotides line up with TRBD2. The CDR3 is made up of 19 amino acids. V gave up 4 bases and J gave up 3 bases; unmatched junction bases: 18. The germline V gene has CDR1 SNHLY and CDR2 FYNNEI. CDR3 sequence reads: CASSGSSKIGLAAGYEQYF. The CDR3, as DNA: TGTGCCAGCAGTGGCTCTTCCAAAATCGGACTAGCGGCGGGCTACGAGCAGTACTTC. The full variable domain, completed using reference TRBV2 and TRBJ2-7, is EPEVTQTPSHQVTQMGQEVILRCVPISNHLYFYWYRQILGQKVEFLVSFYNNEISEKSEIFDDQFSVERPDGSNFTLKIRSTKLEDSAMYFCASSGSSKIGLAAGYEQYFGPGTRLTVT.

This clonotype was counted many times. The CDR3 DNA sequence: TGCAGTGCTAGAGGGGAGGCAGGACTGTACAATGAGCAGTTCTTC. Its translation: CSARGEAGLYNEQFF. The rearrangement uses TRBV20-1 and TRBJ2-1, with a possible D match to TRBD2 (6 bases). The V gene's germline CDR1 is DFQATT and CDR2 SNEGSKA (reference sequence). Deletions cut 1 base from V and 4 bases from J, with 14 bases between. This CDR3 has 15 amino acids.

As to this clonotype: A much larger clone lies one base from this, so it may be a read error. The V call is TRBV10-1, the J call TRBJ2-3, with 8 bases identical to TRBD1. This CDR3 contains 14 residues. Germline CDR1 WNHNN, CDR2 SYGVQD (reference sequence). The CDR3: CASSGTGKADKQYF. CDR3 DNA sequence: TGCGCCAGCAGCGGGACAGGCAAGGCAGATAAGCAGTATTTT.

This clonotype was detected only a few times. A much larger clone differs by one base, so this may be a read error. The chain carries TRBV20-1 and TRBJ2-7, with 7 bases lining up with TRBD2. The V segment lost 0 bases and the J segment 7 bases; nucleotides outside the gene matches: 9. Germline loops: CDR1 DFQATT, CDR2 SNEGSKA (reference sequence). This CDR3 comprises 14 residues. DNA of the CDR3: TGCAGTGCTAGAGATTCTAGCGGCTACAATGAGCAGTACTTC. Residues: CSARDSSGYNEQYF.

The chain carries TRBV7-9 and TRBJ2-1; 11 nucleotides match TRBD1. Germline V CDR1 and CDR2: SEHNR, FQNEAQ (reference sequence). Trimming took 2 bases from V and 4 from J; bases not matched to a gene: 7. This CDR3 region has 17 residues. In nucleotides, the CDR3 is TGTGCCAGCAGCTTACCACGGACAGGGGGCAATTACAATGAGCAGTTCTTC. This codes for CASSLPRTGGNYNEQFF.

The CDR3 DNA reads as TGCGCCAGCAGCCCCGGGTGGAGGGCCAATCAGCCCCAGCATTTT. It is translated as CASSPGWRANQPQHF. V is TRBV4-1 and J is TRBJ1-5; D is unresolved. CDR3 length equals 15 residues. With 4 bases removed from V and 3 bases from J, the gap between germline ends came to 13 bases. Germline V gene sequence: CDR1 MGHRA, CDR2 YSYEKL.

This clonotype was detected once. An end of the junction does not agree with germline; a read error may underlie this. V is TRBV20-1 and J is TRBJ2-7; 11 bases fit TRBD2. Looked up from germline, CDR1 is DFQATT and CDR2 is SNEGSKA (reference sequence). The CDR3 spans 13 residues. The CDR3 DNA reads as TGCAGTGCTAGCACTAGCGGGGGCGGTGAGCGGTACTTC. This codes for CSASTSGGGERYF.

The chain joins TRBV4-3 to TRBJ2-4; D not resolved. Germline CDR1 reads LGHNA; CDR2 reads YSLEER. Trimming left V 3 bases short and J 13 bases short, with 16 bases between. The CDR3 extends over 13 amino acids. The CDR3 DNA reads as TGCGCCAGCAGCCACCTGCCTGGCACGGAGCAGTACTTC. Protein sequence: CASSHLPGTEQYF.